The rows below give T cell receptor beta chains drawn from one sample of a study of T cells in Graves' hyperthyroidism and ophthalmopathy. TCRdb reanalysed the multiplex PCR reads using MiXCR and keeps one entry per CDR3 protein. The table records some 180,000 distinct CDR3 sequences, about a sixth of them present only once. Specimen: blood. The receptors shown here come from a woman between 50 and 59 years old with Graves' hyperthyroidism. Each CDR3 is given with its conserved first and last residue. D genes are given only for firm matches. The size of a clone is reported for some rows only, either as once, few or many, or as a class for expanded clones.

v_gene	d_gene	j_gene	abundance	CDR3nt	CDR3aa
TRBV11-3	-	TRBJ2-7	-	TGTGCCAGCAGCTATGGGACAACGAGTCGGTACGAGCAGTACTTC	CASSYGTTSRYEQYF
TRBV20-1	-	TRBJ1-2	many	TGCAGTGCTAGGCCCCCAGGCTATGGCTACACCTTC	CSARPPGYGYTF
TRBV12-5	-	TRBJ1-2	many	TGTGCTAGTGGTTTGGTAAGGGCGAGAGGATATGGCTACACCTTC	CASGLVRARGYGYTF
TRBV10-3	-	TRBJ1-6	few	TGTGCCATCAGTGAGCTTCTTTTTTCACCCCTCCACTTT	CAISELLFSPLHF
TRBV29-1	TRBD1	TRBJ2-4	-	TGCAGCTTCTATTCCACTGGGACAGGGAAAAACATTCAGTACTTC	CSFYSTGTGKNIQYF
TRBV6-9	TRBD1	TRBJ2-7	once	TGTGCCAGCAGTTACGGACAGGAATACGGGCAGTACTTC	CASSYGQEYGQYF
TRBV12-3/TRBV12-4	-	TRBJ1-1	few	TGTGCCAGCAGTTTAGAGGGGCGCGTCACTGAAGCTTTCTTT	CASSLEGRVTEAFF
TRBV9	-	TRBJ2-2	-	TGTGCCAGCAGCGACACAGGGAGGACCGGGGAGCTGTTTTTT	CASSDTGRTGELFF
TRBV29-1	-	TRBJ2-1	-	TGCAGCGTCGCCCGAGGAACCTTCTACAATGAGCAGTTCTTC	CSVARGTFYNEQFF
TRBV6-2/TRBV6-3	-	TRBJ1-5	few	TGTGCCAGCAGGAGGGAGGGGAATGGCAATCAGCCCCAGCATTTT	CASRREGNGNQPQHF
TRBV20-1	-	TRBJ2-4	many	TGCAGTGCCGAAGACCGACGGAAGCCCAAAAACATTCAGTACTTC	CSAEDRRKPKNIQYF
TRBV7-3	-	TRBJ2-6	-	TGTGCCAGCAGCTTAGGGGCAGTCTCTGGGGCCAACGTCCTGACTTTC	CASSLGAVSGANVLTF
TRBV7-2	-	TRBJ1-1	-	TGTGCCAGCAGCTTGTTCACTACTGAAGCTTTCTTT	CASSLFTTEAFF
TRBV12-5	TRBD2	TRBJ2-7	many	TGTGCTAGTGGTAAAGGGACTAGCGGGTCCACCTACGAGCAGTACTTC	CASGKGTSGSTYEQYF
TRBV7-3	-	TRBJ1-2	many	TGTGCCAGCAGCTTAGGGGTCTCGGGACGTAATGGCTACACCTTC	CASSLGVSGRNGYTF
TRBV7-6	TRBD1	TRBJ1-3	-	TGTGCCAGCAGCTTAGCTATGACAGGGGTGGAAGGAAACACCATATATTTT	CASSLAMTGVEGNTIYF
TRBV7-8	-	TRBJ1-2	many	TGTGCCAGCAGCTTAGCAACAGCCTATGGCTACACCTTC	CASSLATAYGYTF
TRBV11-2	-	TRBJ2-7	many	TGTGCCAGCAGCTTAGTCAGAAATGACGAGCAGTACTTC	CASSLVRNDEQYF
TRBV20-1	TRBD2	TRBJ2-7	few	TGCAGTGCTAGAGATAGCGGGCGGACCAGCGACGAGCAGTACTTC	CSARDSGRTSDEQYF
TRBV12-3/TRBV12-4	-	TRBJ2-7	many	TGTGCCAGCAGTGCTACCACTGGCTACGAGCAGTACTTC	CASSATTGYEQYF